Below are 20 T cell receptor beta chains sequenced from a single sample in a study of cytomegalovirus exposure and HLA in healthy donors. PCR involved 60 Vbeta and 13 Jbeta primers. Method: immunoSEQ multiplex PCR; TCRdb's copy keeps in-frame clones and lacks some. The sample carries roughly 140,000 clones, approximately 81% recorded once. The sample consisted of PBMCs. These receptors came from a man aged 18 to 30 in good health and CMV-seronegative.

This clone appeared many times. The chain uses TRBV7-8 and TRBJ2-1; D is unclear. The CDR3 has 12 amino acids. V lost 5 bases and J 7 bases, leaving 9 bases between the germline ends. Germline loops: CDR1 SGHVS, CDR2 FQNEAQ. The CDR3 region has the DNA TGTGCCAGCAGCCTCGACACGAATGAGCAGTTCTTC. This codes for CASSLDTNEQFF.

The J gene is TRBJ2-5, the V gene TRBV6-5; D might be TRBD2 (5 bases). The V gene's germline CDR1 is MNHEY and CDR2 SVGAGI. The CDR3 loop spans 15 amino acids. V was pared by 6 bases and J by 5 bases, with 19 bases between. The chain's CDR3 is CASREVAAAHETQYF. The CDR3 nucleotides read TGTGCCAGCAGGGAGGTGGCAGCCGCTCACGAGACCCAGTACTTC.

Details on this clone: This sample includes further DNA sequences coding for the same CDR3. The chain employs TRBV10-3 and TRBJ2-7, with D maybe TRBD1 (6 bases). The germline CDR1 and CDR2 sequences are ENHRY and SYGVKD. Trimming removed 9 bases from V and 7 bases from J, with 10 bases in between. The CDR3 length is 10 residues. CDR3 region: CAMGQWEQYF. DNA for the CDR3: TGTGCCATGGGACAATGGGAGCAGTACTTC.

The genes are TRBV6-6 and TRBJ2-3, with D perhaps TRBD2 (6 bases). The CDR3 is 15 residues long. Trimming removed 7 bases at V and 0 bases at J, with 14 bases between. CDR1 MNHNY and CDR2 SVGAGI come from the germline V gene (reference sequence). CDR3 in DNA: TGTGCCAGCATCACCGGGGACTCGAGCACAGATACGCAGTATTTT. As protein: CASITGDSSTDTQYF.

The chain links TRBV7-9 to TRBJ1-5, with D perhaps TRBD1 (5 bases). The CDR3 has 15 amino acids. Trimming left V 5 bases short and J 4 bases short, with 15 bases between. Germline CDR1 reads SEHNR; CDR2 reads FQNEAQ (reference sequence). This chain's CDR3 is CASSRGGLSNQPQHF. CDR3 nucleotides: TGTGCCAGCAGCCGGGGGGGGTTATCGAATCAGCCCCAGCATTTT.

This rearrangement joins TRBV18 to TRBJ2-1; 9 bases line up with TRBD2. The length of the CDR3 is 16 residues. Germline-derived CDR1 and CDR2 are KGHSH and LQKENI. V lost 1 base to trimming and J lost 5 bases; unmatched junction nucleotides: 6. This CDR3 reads CASSPLAGGLDNEQFF. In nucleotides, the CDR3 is TGTGCCAGCTCACCACTGGCGGGAGGGTTGGACAATGAGCAGTTCTTC.

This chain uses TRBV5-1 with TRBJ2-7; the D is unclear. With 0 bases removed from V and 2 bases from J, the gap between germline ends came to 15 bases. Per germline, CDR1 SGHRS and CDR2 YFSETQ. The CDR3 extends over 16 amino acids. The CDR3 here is CASSLAYRSSAYEQYF. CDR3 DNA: TGCGCCAGCAGCTTGGCGTACCGGTCCTCCGCCTACGAGCAGTACTTC.

As DNA, the CDR3 is TGTGCCAGCAGTTTATATCAGGGCCTGCAGTATTTT. It is translated as CASSLYQGLQYF. This chain connects TRBV27 to TRBJ2-3, with D maybe TRBD1 (5 bases). With 1 base removed from V and 11 bases from J, the gap between germline ends came to 10 bases. The CDR3 contains 12 residues. The germline V gene encodes CDR1 MNHEY and CDR2 SMNVEV (reference sequence).

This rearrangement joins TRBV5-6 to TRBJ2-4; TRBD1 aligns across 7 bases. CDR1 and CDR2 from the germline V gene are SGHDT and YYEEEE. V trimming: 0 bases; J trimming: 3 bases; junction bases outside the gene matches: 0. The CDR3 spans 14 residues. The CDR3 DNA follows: TGTGCCAGCAGCTTGGGGGACAGCAAAAACATTCAGTACTTC. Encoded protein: CASSLGDSKNIQYF.

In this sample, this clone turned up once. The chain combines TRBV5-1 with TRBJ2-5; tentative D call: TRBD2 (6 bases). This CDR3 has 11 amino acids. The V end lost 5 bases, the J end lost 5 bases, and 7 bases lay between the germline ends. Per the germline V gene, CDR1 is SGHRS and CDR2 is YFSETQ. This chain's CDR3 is CASREGETQYF. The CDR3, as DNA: TGCGCCAGCAGGGAGGGTGAGACCCAGTACTTC. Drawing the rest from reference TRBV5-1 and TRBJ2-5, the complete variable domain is KAGVTQTPRYLIKTRGQQVTLSCSPISGHRSVSWYQQTPGQGLQFLFEYFSETQRNKGNFPGRFSGRQFSNSRSEMNVSTLELGDSALYLCASREGETQYFGPGTRLLVL.

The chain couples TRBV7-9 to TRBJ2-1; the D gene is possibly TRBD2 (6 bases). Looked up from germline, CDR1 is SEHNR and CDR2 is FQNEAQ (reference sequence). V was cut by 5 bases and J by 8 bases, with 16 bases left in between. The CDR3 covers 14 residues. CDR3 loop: CASSLMTSWDEQFF. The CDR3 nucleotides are TGTGCCAGCAGCCTGATGACTAGTTGGGATGAGCAGTTCTTC.

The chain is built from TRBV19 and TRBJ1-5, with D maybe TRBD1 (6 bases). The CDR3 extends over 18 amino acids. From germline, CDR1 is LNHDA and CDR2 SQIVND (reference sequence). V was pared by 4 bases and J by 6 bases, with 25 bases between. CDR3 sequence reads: CASSREGPGDSSVQPQHF. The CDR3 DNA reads TGTGCCAGTAGTAGAGAGGGACCAGGGGATTCGTCAGTTCAGCCCCAGCATTTT.

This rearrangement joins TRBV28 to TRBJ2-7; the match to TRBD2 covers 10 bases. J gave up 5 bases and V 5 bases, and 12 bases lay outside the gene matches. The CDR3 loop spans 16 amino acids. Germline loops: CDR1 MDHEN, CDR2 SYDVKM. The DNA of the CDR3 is TGTGCCAGCAGTAGCCTAGCGGGAGTGTGGTCGGACGAGCAGTACTTC. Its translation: CASSSLAGVWSDEQYF.

The CDR3 loop is CASSLNDGSNQPQHF. The CDR3 DNA follows: TGTGCCAGCTCACTAAACGACGGGAGTAATCAGCCCCAGCATTTT. V is TRBV18 and J is TRBJ1-5; D is ambiguous. CDR1 and CDR2 from the germline V gene are KGHSH and LQKENI. The CDR3 covers 15 residues. V lost 4 bases and J lost 4, with 14 bases in between.

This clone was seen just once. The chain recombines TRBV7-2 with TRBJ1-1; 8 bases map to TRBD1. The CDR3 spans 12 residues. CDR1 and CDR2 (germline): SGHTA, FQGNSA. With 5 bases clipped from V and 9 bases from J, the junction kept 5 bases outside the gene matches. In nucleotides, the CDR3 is TGTGCCAGCAGCCCGACAGGGGATAAAGCTTTCTTT. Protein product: CASSPTGDKAFF.

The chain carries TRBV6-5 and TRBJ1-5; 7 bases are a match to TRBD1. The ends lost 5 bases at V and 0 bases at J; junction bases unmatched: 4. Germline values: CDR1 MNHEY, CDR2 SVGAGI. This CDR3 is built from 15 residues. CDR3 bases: TGTGCCAGCAGTCCGACAGGGTATAGCAATCAGCCCCAGCATTTT. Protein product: CASSPTGYSNQPQHF.

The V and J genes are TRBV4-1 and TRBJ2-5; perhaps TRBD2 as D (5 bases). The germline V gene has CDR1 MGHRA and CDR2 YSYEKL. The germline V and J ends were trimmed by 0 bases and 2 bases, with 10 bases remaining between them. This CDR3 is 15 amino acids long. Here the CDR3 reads CASSQEQLVQETQYF. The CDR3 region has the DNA TGCGCCAGCAGCCAAGAACAACTAGTTCAAGAGACCCAGTACTTC.

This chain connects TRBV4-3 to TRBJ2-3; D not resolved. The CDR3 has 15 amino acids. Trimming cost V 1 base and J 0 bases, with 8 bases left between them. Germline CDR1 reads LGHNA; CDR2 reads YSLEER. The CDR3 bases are TGCGCCAGCAGCCAAGGTCTTTCTAGCACAGATACGCAGTATTTT. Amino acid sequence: CASSQGLSSTDTQYF.

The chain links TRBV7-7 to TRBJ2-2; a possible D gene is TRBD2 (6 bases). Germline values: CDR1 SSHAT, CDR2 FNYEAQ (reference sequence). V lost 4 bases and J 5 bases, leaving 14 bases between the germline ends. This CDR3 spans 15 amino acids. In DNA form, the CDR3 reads TGTGCCAGCAGCTCCGTTGGGGGGTGGACCGGGGAGCTGTTTTTT. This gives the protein CASSSVGGWTGELFF.

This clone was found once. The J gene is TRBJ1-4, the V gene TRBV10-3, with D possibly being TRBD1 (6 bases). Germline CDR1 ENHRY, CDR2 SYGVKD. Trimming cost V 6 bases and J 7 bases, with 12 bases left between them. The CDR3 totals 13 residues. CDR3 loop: CAIRQGFREKLFF. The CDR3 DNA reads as TGTGCCATCAGACAGGGTTTTCGTGAAAAACTGTTTTTT.